The clone carrying this T cell receptor (beta chain) was counted a single time. As yet, its antigen is unknown. Employing constant-segment primers, 5'RACE generated TCR alpha and TCR beta cDNA libraries bearing sample barcodes and UMIs. TCRdb re-analysed the 5' RACE reads in MiXCR, keeping a single row per CDR3 protein. This table has under 700,000 distinct CDR3 sequences, roughly 22% appearing once. Germline lookup yields CDR1 SEHNR and CDR2 FQNEAQ (reference sequence). The CDR3 contains 16 residues. V lost 3 bases to trimming and J lost 1 base; unmatched junction nucleotides: 4. This entry is derived from a study of T-cell memory formation after mild COVID-19. General observations from the study: Clones contracting across day 15 to 85 had a balanced CD4/CD8 profile; later expanding clones leaned CD4+.

The sequenced sample consisted of PBMCs or a T cell subset sorted from them (not recorded which). V is TRBV7-9 and J is TRBJ2-3, with TRBD2 identical over 10 bases. The clonotype originates from an adult woman who had mild COVID-19 (a few samples of this study predate the infection). Cell type and time point are not known. The CDR3 nucleotides are TGTGCCAGCAGCTTGGGACTAGCGATAGGCACAGATACGCAGTATTTT. Its translation: CASSLGLAIGTDTQYF.